Following are 30 T cell receptor beta chains from one sample sequenced in a study of CD8+CD57+ T cells in acquired aplastic anemia. All sequencing subjects had displayed CD8+CD57+ cell expansion on flow cytometry. Investigators profiled TCR beta VDJ and CDR3 from genomic DNA template. TCRdb independently ran MiXCR on the reads; one entry per CDR3 protein. This table has around 430,000 distinct CDR3 sequences, about a third appearing once. The sequenced sample consisted of sorted CD4+, CD8+, or CD8+CD57+ T cells (not recorded which) from PBMCs. These receptors came from a human donor with aplastic anemia.

This clonotype was found many times. V gene TRBV7-9 combines with J gene TRBJ2-7, with 8 bases aligning to TRBD2. CDR3 length: 14 amino acids. The V gene's germline CDR1 is SEHNR and CDR2 FQNEAQ (reference sequence). The V gene end was trimmed by 5 bases and the J gene end by 3 bases; junction bases not matched to a gene: 6. This chain's CDR3 is CASSRSGGNYEQYF. CDR3 bases: TGTGCCAGCAGCCGGTCGGGGGGGAACTACGAGCAGTACTTC.

The sample holds many counts of this clonotype. This chain joins TRBV5-1 and TRBJ2-7; TRBD1 might be the D (5 bases). Germline CDR1 is SGHRS and CDR2 is YFSETQ. V gave up 4 bases and J gave up 2 bases, with 16 bases separating them. This CDR3 has 15 residues. CDR3 sequence (DNA): TGCGCCAGCAGCCCCCAGGGAAGATCGGCCTACGAGCAGTACTTC. Amino acids: CASSPQGRSAYEQYF.

The chain combines TRBV10-3 with TRBJ1-3, with TRBD1 matching over 7 bases. The germline V gene has CDR1 ENHRY and CDR2 SYGVKD. This CDR3 is 15 amino acids long. The V gene end was trimmed by 7 bases and the J gene end by 4 bases; junction bases not matched to a gene: 10. CDR3 sequence (DNA): TGTGCCATCAACTTGAACGGGACAGCCGGAAACACCATATATTTT. Translated: CAINLNGTAGNTIYF.

This clonotype appeared a few times. The chain uses TRBV6-1 and TRBJ2-7, with unresolved D. Germline CDR1 and CDR2: MNHNS and SASEGT. This CDR3 comprises 12 residues. Trimming took off 5 bases at V and 2 bases at J, with 7 bases between the two ends. The CDR3 DNA reads TGTGCCAGCAGTCGCGGCCCCTACGAGCAGTACTTC. The encoded protein is CASSRGPYEQYF.

As to this clonotype: A clone one base away is much larger, so this may be a read error. The chain couples TRBV19 to TRBJ2-7, with D unclear. V shed 0 bases and J shed 3 bases, with 12 bases lying between them. CDR3 length: 15 residues. Germline assignment: CDR1 LNHDA and CDR2 SQIVND (reference sequence). CDR3 sequence (DNA): TGTGCCAGTAGTATAGACGGAGTAGGAGACTACGAGCAGTACTTC. As protein: CASSIDGVGDYEQYF.

This clonotype has a handful of counts. The rearrangement joins TRBV6-1 to TRBJ1-5, with 10 nucleotides matching TRBD1. The CDR3 consists of 14 residues. CDR1 is MNHNS, CDR2 SASEGT, per germline. V dropped 8 bases and J dropped 7; count of bases not matched to a gene: 8. The CDR3 loop is CASATGTGDQPQHF. DNA of the CDR3: TGTGCCAGCGCTACCGGGACAGGGGACCAGCCCCAGCATTTT.

The J gene is TRBJ2-7, the V gene TRBV29-1, with a weak D call TRBD1 (6 bases). The CDR3 covers 12 residues. Germline V gene sequence: CDR1 SQVTM, CDR2 ANQGSEA. The V end lost 5 bases, the J end lost 0 bases, and 8 bases lay between the germline ends. CDR3 region: CSVRRGSYEQYV. CDR3 DNA: TGCAGCGTTCGCAGGGGCTCCTACGAGCAGTACGTC.

The table lists this clonotype with many counts. The chain employs TRBV19 and TRBJ2-5; 13 bases map to TRBD2. The CDR3 is 14 residues long. Germline trimming cut 7 bases from V and 6 bases from J; bases unmatched to any gene: 5. Per germline, CDR1 LNHDA and CDR2 SQIVND (reference sequence). As DNA, the CDR3 is TGTGCCAGTACCACTAGCGGGAGGGGGAAGACCCAGTACTTC. Translated, it gives CASTTSGRGKTQYF.

The table lists this clonotype with a few counts. The chain employs TRBV20-1 and TRBJ2-1; 8 nucleotides agree with TRBD1. The CDR3 contains 15 residues. Trimming at V came to 1 base and at J to 4 bases, leaving 6 bases not matched to a gene. In germline, CDR1 is DFQATT, CDR2 SNEGSKA (reference sequence). CDR3 protein: CSARVEDRAYNEQFF. The DNA for the CDR3 is TGCAGTGCTAGAGTGGAGGACAGGGCTTACAATGAGCAGTTCTTC.

Worth noting for this clonotype: Possible read error: a much larger clone is one base away. Since the CDR3 does not end with the conserved phenylalanine or tryptophan, this likely comes from a read error. The V and J genes are TRBV10-3 and TRBJ2-7; possible D gene TRBD1, 5 bases. The CDR3 sequence is 14 residues long. In germline, CDR1 is ENHRY, CDR2 SYGVKD. CDR3 region: CASSEQAGLYEQYL. For the CDR3, the DNA is TGTGCCAGCAGTGAACAGGCCGGTCTATACGAGCAGTACCTC.

This clonotype was seen many times. The chain links TRBV20-1 to TRBJ2-5; D gene uncertain. The germline V and J ends were trimmed by 7 bases and 5 bases, with 8 bases remaining between them. Germline V gene lookup returns CDR1 DFQATT and CDR2 SNEGSKA (reference sequence). The CDR3 is 10 residues long. Here the CDR3 reads CSVSGETQYF. The CDR3, as DNA: TGCAGTGTCTCCGGGGAGACCCAGTACTTC.

This clonotype was counted only a few times. This sequence joins TRBV20-1 and TRBJ2-1; 12 positions agree with TRBD2. Germline trimming cut 4 bases from V and 7 bases from J; bases unmatched to any gene: 11. This CDR3 has 16 amino acids. Germline CDR1 DFQATT, CDR2 SNEGSKA (reference sequence). The CDR3 protein is CSATLTSGRKQNEQFF. In DNA form, the CDR3 reads TGCAGTGCTACCCTGACTAGCGGGAGAAAGCAGAATGAGCAGTTCTTC.

In its sample, this clonotype was seen a few times. V gene TRBV20-1 combines with J gene TRBJ1-1; 7 positions match TRBD1. Germline CDR1 DFQATT, CDR2 SNEGSKA (reference sequence). V was pared by 3 bases and J by 3 bases, with 7 bases of the junction left unmatched. CDR3 length equals 14 residues. The CDR3 loop reads CSARGGGADTEAFF. In DNA, the CDR3 is TGCAGTGCTAGGGGAGGGGGCGCGGACACTGAAGCTTTCTTT.

Only a few counts were recorded for this clonotype. This chain uses TRBV20-1 with TRBJ1-1; D is possibly TRBD1 (5 bases). V shed 2 bases and J shed 4 bases, with 8 bases lying between them. The germline V gene has CDR1 DFQATT and CDR2 SNEGSKA (reference sequence). The CDR3 length is 12 residues. The CDR3 DNA follows: TGCAGTGCTAGAAGAGGGGCCACTGAAGCTTTCTTT. Protein sequence: CSARRGATEAFF.

The genes are TRBV2 and TRBJ2-7; D is perhaps TRBD1 or TRBD2 (6 bases each). V gave up 6 bases and J gave up 0 bases, with 15 bases separating them. Looked up from germline, CDR1 is SNHLY and CDR2 is FYNNEI. CDR3 length equals 15 residues. CDR3 nucleotide sequence: TGTGCCAGCAGACCCGGGGGCCCTAGCTCCTACGAGCAGTACTTC. Protein sequence: CASRPGGPSSYEQYF.

The table lists this clonotype with a few counts. The chain links TRBV10-3 to TRBJ1-5; D unresolved. CDR3 length: 13 amino acids. Per germline, CDR1 ENHRY and CDR2 SYGVKD. Trimming removed 10 bases at V and 3 bases at J, with 13 bases between. The CDR3 DNA is TGTGCCAGCAGCCCACGGTACAATCAGCCCCAGCATTTT. Its translation: CASSPRYNQPQHF.

The chain uses TRBV7-3 and TRBJ2-7; 9 bases match TRBD2. V lost 4 bases and J lost 2; bases outside the gene matches: 9. This CDR3 spans 16 amino acids. Germline CDR1 reads SGHTA; CDR2 reads FQGTGA. The CDR3 DNA reads TGTGCCAGCAGCTCAAACCCACTAGCGGGTGCCTACGAGCAGTACTTC. This codes for CASSSNPLAGAYEQYF. The entire variable domain, with the rest obtained from reference TRBV7-3 and TRBJ2-7, is as follows: GAGVSQTPSNKVTEKGKYVELRCDPISGHTALYWYRQSLGQGPEFLIYFQGTGAADDSGLPNDRFFAVRPEGSVSTLKIQRTERGDSAVYLCASSSNPLAGAYEQYFGPGTRLTVT.

Remarks on this clonotype: A much larger clone differs from this one at a single base, so this may be a read error. The rearrangement links TRBV4-3 to TRBJ1-6; D gene ambiguous. CDR1 LGHNA and CDR2 YSLEER come from the germline V gene. The CDR3 length is 13 residues. Trimming pared 7 bases from V and 11 bases from J, leaving 15 bases between. Written as DNA, the CDR3 is TGCGCCAGCAACCGGCGAGGAGTTACACCCCTCCACTTT. Translating it yields CASNRRGVTPLHF.

The gene calls are TRBV19 and TRBJ1-4, with unresolved D. There are 14 residues in the CDR3. V shed 3 bases and J shed 1 base, with 6 bases lying between them. Germline V lookup: CDR1 LNHDA, CDR2 SQIVND (reference sequence). The CDR3 bases are TGTGCCAGTAGTATCGGAAGAACTAATGAAAAACTGTTTTTT. Its translation is CASSIGRTNEKLFF.

This clonotype was seen a handful of times. The chain employs TRBV25-1 and TRBJ2-7; 7 nucleotides match TRBD1. This CDR3 comprises 14 residues. J gave up 4 bases and V 10 bases, and 13 bases lay outside the gene matches. Germline V gene sequence: CDR1 MGHDK, CDR2 SYGVNS. In nucleotides, the CDR3 is TGTGCCACCCAAGGCCGGGACAGATTTTACGAGCAGTACTTC. Translating gives CATQGRDRFYEQYF.

There are many counts of this clonotype. The rearrangement uses TRBV19 and TRBJ2-6; D unresolved. Germline V CDR1 and CDR2: LNHDA, SQIVND (reference sequence). This CDR3 region has 14 residues. The ends were cut back, 5 bases at V and 1 base at J, with 6 bases in the middle. The DNA of the CDR3 is TGTGCCAGTAGTGCAAAGTCTGGGGCCAACGTCCTGACTTTC. It translates to CASSAKSGANVLTF.

The CDR3 protein is CASSLIGRTGELFF. CDR3 DNA sequence: TGCGCCAGCAGCTTGATAGGCCGCACCGGGGAGCTGTTTTTT. This chain links TRBV5-1 with TRBJ2-2, with no clear D. The CDR3 is made up of 14 amino acids. V dropped 1 base and J dropped 4 bases, with 8 bases sitting between them. CDR1 is SGHRS, CDR2 YFSETQ, per germline.

This clonotype was recorded a few times. This chain joins TRBV5-6 and TRBJ1-2; 7 positions match TRBD1. Germline CDR1 reads SGHDT; CDR2 reads YYEEEE. J lost 13 bases, V lost 3 bases, and 6 bases had no gene match. This CDR3 region has 11 residues. In DNA form, the CDR3 reads TGTGCCAGCAGCTCCGACAGGGCTTCCACCTTC. It codes for CASSSDRASTF.

The chain uses TRBV5-5 and TRBJ1-4; D may be TRBD1 (5 bases). CDR1 is SGHKS and CDR2 is YYEKEE in the germline V gene (reference sequence). The CDR3 consists of 15 residues. Deletions cut 2 bases from V and 7 bases from J, with 15 bases between. CDR3 region: CASSFEGREAEKLFF. The CDR3 DNA is TGTGCCAGCAGCTTCGAGGGCAGGGAGGCTGAAAAACTGTTTTTT. Based on the CDR3 plus reference TRBV5-5 and TRBJ1-4, the full variable domain is DAGVTQSPTHLIKTRGQQVTLRCSPISGHKSVSWYQQVLGQGPQFIFQYYEKEERGRGNFPDRFSARQFPNYSSELNVNALLLGDSALYLCASSFEGREAEKLFFGSGTQLSVL.

The CDR3 DNA follows: TGTGCCAGCAGCTTGGGACAGTTAAGAGCCACAGATACGCAGTATTTT. Its translation: CASSLGQLRATDTQYF. This sequence joins TRBV7-8 and TRBJ2-3; 7 positions agree with TRBD1. Trimming removed 3 bases from V and 2 bases from J; junction bases left unmatched: 8. The CDR3 is made up of 16 amino acids. From germline, CDR1 is SGHVS and CDR2 FQNEAQ.

This clonotype was detected only a few times. The chain has TRBV6-1 and TRBJ2-7, with 15 nucleotides matching TRBD2. This CDR3 contains 18 residues. V lost 6 bases, J lost 0 bases, and 9 bases stayed unmatched. Germline V gene sequence: CDR1 MNHNS, CDR2 SASEGT. The CDR3 nucleotides are TGTGCCAGCAGCACGGGGACTAGCGGGGGGATCAGCTCCTACGAGCAGTACTTC. This translates into CASSTGTSGGISSYEQYF.

This clonotype was recorded many times. This chain uses TRBV7-6 with TRBJ1-4; no reliable D call. This CDR3 spans 15 amino acids. CDR1 SGHVS and CDR2 FNYEAQ come from the germline V gene. The germline V and J ends were trimmed by 6 bases and 0 bases, with 11 bases remaining between them. The CDR3 DNA sequence: TGTGCCAGCAGTCTCCAACTGGCAACTAATGAAAAACTGTTTTTT. Encoded protein: CASSLQLATNEKLFF. Using reference TRBV7-6 and TRBJ1-4 for the parts outside the CDR3, the full variable domain is GAGVSQSPRYKVTKRGQDVALRCDPISGHVSLYWYRQALGQGPEFLTYFNYEAQQDKSGLPNDRFSAERPEGSISTLTIQRTEQRDSAMYRCASSLQLATNEKLFFGSGTQLSVL.

In this sample, this clonotype turned up many times. The chain joins TRBV7-2 to TRBJ2-7; no clear D gene. The germline CDR1 and CDR2 sequences are SGHTA and FQGNSA. V shed 1 base and J shed 0 bases, with 7 bases lying between them. The CDR3 extends over 14 amino acids. The DNA for the CDR3 is TGTGCCAGCAGCTTAGATGAGCGCTCCTACGAGCAGTACTTC. This sequence encodes CASSLDERSYEQYF.

In DNA form, the CDR3 reads TGTGCCAGCAGCGCACCACTAGCGGACGAGCAGTACTTC. Encoded protein: CASSAPLADEQYF. The chain employs TRBV9 and TRBJ2-7, with 8 bases aligning to TRBD2. Germline V lookup: CDR1 SGDLS, CDR2 YYNGEE. This CDR3 has 13 amino acids. The J segment lost 5 bases and the V segment lost 3 bases, leaving 4 bases of the junction unmatched.

The chain combines TRBV19 with TRBJ1-5; D is unclear. Germline assignment: CDR1 LNHDA and CDR2 SQIVND (reference sequence). The CDR3 totals 13 residues. V was pared by 11 bases and J by 3 bases, with 14 bases between. CDR3 coding DNA: TGTGCCTGGAGTGTGGAGGTCAATCAGCCCCAGCATTTT. This codes for CAWSVEVNQPQHF.